The 28 T cell receptor beta chains listed next were all sequenced from one sample in a study of blood T cell repertoires in COVID-19. Generated by immunoSEQ multiplex PCR, the TCRdb table keeps only in-frame clones and is missing some. The sample has 40,000 to 55,000 clones; approximately 83% are singletons. Sequenced: peripheral blood. These receptors came from a man in his forties with acute or convalescent COVID-19.

The CDR3 here is CASSSLQGETQYF. The CDR3 nucleotides are TGCGCCAGCAGCTCCTTACAGGGAGAGACCCAGTACTTC. V and J are TRBV5-1 and TRBJ2-5; D is possibly TRBD1 (6 bases). Trimming stripped 3 bases from V and 4 bases from J, with 10 bases between. Germline lookup yields CDR1 SGHRS and CDR2 YFSETQ. This CDR3 has 13 residues.

The chain joins TRBV5-1 to TRBJ2-5; 7 bases match TRBD2. V lost 2 bases, J lost 0 bases, and 4 bases stayed unmatched. The CDR3 runs 15 residues. CDR1 is SGHRS and CDR2 is YFSETQ in the germline V gene. The CDR3 DNA is TGCGCCAGCAGCTTTCCTAGCGGCAACCAAGAGACCCAGTACTTC. Protein sequence: CASSFPSGNQETQYF.

V and J are TRBV5-1 and TRBJ1-3, with TRBD1 matching over 9 bases. The ends lost 0 bases at V and 2 bases at J; junction bases unmatched: 6. CDR3 length equals 17 residues. Germline V CDR1 and CDR2: SGHRS, YFSETQ. CDR3 amino acids: CASSLGDRGSAGNTIYF. For the CDR3, the DNA is TGCGCCAGCAGCTTGGGAGACAGGGGGTCGGCTGGAAACACCATATATTTT.

This rearrangement joins TRBV24-1 to TRBJ1-1; 8 bases map to TRBD1. The trim removed 7 bases at V and 6 bases at J, leaving 3 bases unmatched. From germline, CDR1 is KGHDR and CDR2 SFDVKD. The CDR3 contains 12 residues. DNA for the CDR3: TGTGCCACCAGCAAACAGGGGGCTGAAGCTTTCTTT. This translates into CATSKQGAEAFF.

J is TRBJ2-3 and V is TRBV5-4, with 8 positions matching TRBD2. Germline V gives CDR1 SGHNT, CDR2 YYREEE (reference sequence). This CDR3 has 17 residues. V shed 0 bases, J shed 4 bases, and the junction held 10 bases outside the gene matches. The CDR3 bases are TGTGCCAGCAGCTTGGCTCAAACGGGAGGGAGGGCAGATACGCAGTATTTT. Its translation is CASSLAQTGGRADTQYF. Supplemented by reference TRBV5-4 and TRBJ2-3, the full variable domain reads ETGVTQSPTHLIKTRGQQVTLRCSSQSGHNTVSWYQQALGQGPQFIFQYYREEENGRGNFPPRFSGLQFPNYSSELNVNALELDDSALYLCASSLAQTGGRADTQYFGPGTRLTVL.

The chain recombines TRBV10-1 with TRBJ2-3, with a weak D call TRBD1 (5 bases). CDR1 is WNHNN and CDR2 is SYGVQD in the germline V gene (reference sequence). The CDR3 covers 12 residues. The ends were cut back, 4 bases at V and 5 bases at J, with 7 bases in the middle. The DNA of the CDR3 is TGCGCCAGCAGTGCGACAGAAGATACGCAGTATTTT. The encoded protein is CASSATEDTQYF.

This chain connects TRBV6-1 to TRBJ2-3; D possibly corresponds to TRBD2 (6 bases). V was pared by 2 bases and J by 1 base, with 7 bases between. Germline V gene sequence: CDR1 MNHNS, CDR2 SASEGT. The CDR3 loop spans 14 amino acids. CDR3 residues: CASSEQRGTDTQYF. CDR3 in DNA: TGTGCCAGCAGTGAACAGCGGGGCACAGATACGCAGTATTTT.

CDR3 coding DNA: TGCGCCAGCAGCTTGATCCCGGCCGGGGGAGAGACCCAGTACTTC. Its translation is CASSLIPAGGETQYF. This chain joins TRBV5-1 and TRBJ2-5; possibly TRBD2 for D (6 bases). V was pared by 1 base and J by 4 bases, with 14 bases between. Germline V lookup: CDR1 SGHRS, CDR2 YFSETQ. The CDR3 length is 15 residues.

This clone turned up a few times. J is TRBJ2-1 and V is TRBV6-5; 9 bases are shared with TRBD2. J was trimmed by 4 bases and V by 8 bases; bases with no gene match: 9. CDR1 is MNHEY, CDR2 SVGAGI, per germline. This CDR3 is built from 15 residues. The CDR3 here is CASVVLAGNYNEQFF. CDR3 in DNA: TGTGCCAGCGTAGTACTAGCGGGCAATTACAATGAGCAGTTCTTC.

The table lists this clone with a few counts. The rearrangement joins TRBV19 to TRBJ1-5, with D unclear. The CDR3 is 15 amino acids. The germline CDR1 and CDR2 sequences are LNHDA and SQIVND (reference sequence). Deletions cut 1 base from V and 2 bases from J, with 9 bases between. CDR3 amino acids: CASSIGQSGNQPQHF. The CDR3 region has the DNA TGTGCCAGTAGTATAGGTCAGTCAGGCAATCAGCCCCAGCATTTT.

This sequence joins TRBV3-1 (or the pseudogene TRBV3-2) and TRBJ2-7; maybe TRBD2 (6 bases). This CDR3 is 18 amino acids long. CDR1 and CDR2 from the germline V gene are LGHDT and YNNKEL (reference sequence). Deletions cut 2 bases from V and 3 bases from J, with 23 bases between. CDR3 coding DNA: TGTGCCAGCAGCCAAAGTTTTCCGGGACTCTCAAAAAACTACGAGCAGTACTTC. Protein sequence: CASSQSFPGLSKNYEQYF.

The chain couples TRBV5-6 to TRBJ1-2; D ambiguous. Trimming took 4 bases from V and 3 from J, leaving 19 bases between them. The CDR3 is 16 amino acids. The germline V gene has CDR1 SGHDT and CDR2 YYEEEE. The CDR3 here is CASSPALTDTHYGYTF. CDR3 in DNA: TGTGCCAGCAGCCCAGCCTTAACAGACACACACTATGGCTACACCTTC.

The chain combines TRBV19 with TRBJ2-3, with 14 bases aligning to TRBD2. The CDR3 totals 18 residues. Trimming removed 1 base from V and 3 bases from J; junction bases left unmatched: 6. Germline CDR1 and CDR2: LNHDA and SQIVND (reference sequence). The CDR3 sequence is CASSIGWGLAGETDTQYF. The CDR3 DNA reads as TGTGCCAGTAGTATAGGGTGGGGACTAGCGGGAGAAACAGATACGCAGTATTTT.

The chain joins TRBV28 to TRBJ2-7; 9 positions match TRBD1. The CDR3 is made up of 15 amino acids. After removal of 1 base from V and 5 bases from J, the junction contained 6 bases not matched to a gene. Germline V gene sequence: CDR1 MDHEN, CDR2 SYDVKM. DNA of the CDR3: TGTGCCAGCAGTTTATCCGGGACAGGGTTCCACGAGCAGTACTTC. Amino acids: CASSLSGTGFHEQYF. Filled out from reference TRBV28 and TRBJ2-7, the complete variable domain reads DVKVTQSSRYLVKRTGEKVFLECVQDMDHENMFWYRQDPGLGLRLIYFSYDVKMKEKGDIPEGYSVSREKKERFSLILESASTNQTSMYLCASSLSGTGFHEQYFGPGTRLTVT.

The rearrangement joins TRBV9 to TRBJ1-5; 8 nucleotides match TRBD1. J lost 8 bases, V lost 4 bases, and 8 bases had no gene match. Germline V CDR1 and CDR2: SGDLS, YYNGEE. CDR3 length: 14 amino acids. The CDR3 region is CASSPRQGREPQHF. The DNA of the CDR3 is TGTGCCAGCAGCCCTCGACAGGGGAGGGAGCCCCAGCATTTT.

The chain links TRBV5-1 to TRBJ2-6; tentatively, D is TRBD2 (5 bases). Germline CDR1 and CDR2: SGHRS and YFSETQ. The CDR3 covers 17 residues. V gave up 0 bases and J gave up 0 bases, with 10 bases separating them. In nucleotides, the CDR3 is TGCGCCAGCAGCTTGGGGACTCTCAGCTCTGGGGCCAACGTCCTGACTTTC. Translated, it gives CASSLGTLSSGANVLTF.

The rearrangement uses TRBV7-2 and TRBJ1-2; D is unclear. CDR1 and CDR2 from the germline V gene are SGHTA and FQGNSA. The V gene lost 3 bases and the J gene lost 4 bases, with 9 bases spanning the gap. This CDR3 is 13 amino acids long. CDR3 coding DNA: TGTGCCAGCAGCTTTACTTCAGGCTATGGCTACACCTTC. Translation gives CASSFTSGYGYTF.

The chain carries TRBV24-1 and TRBJ2-2; D gene ambiguous. The V end was cut by 8 bases, the J end by 1 base, with 4 bases between. This CDR3 is 12 amino acids long. Germline lookup yields CDR1 KGHDR and CDR2 SFDVKD. The CDR3 spells CATTLNTGELFF. CDR3 nucleotides: TGTGCCACCACACTGAACACCGGGGAGCTGTTTTTT.

This chain links TRBV6-1 with TRBJ2-7; TRBD2 might be the D (6 bases). V shed 2 bases and J shed 3 bases, with 11 bases lying between them. Germline CDR1 and CDR2: MNHNS and SASEGT. There are 14 residues in the CDR3. CDR3: CASSERRGFYEQYF. Here the CDR3 DNA reads TGTGCCAGCAGTGAAAGGAGGGGATTCTACGAGCAGTACTTC.

This sequence joins TRBV27 and TRBJ1-1; 8 bases match TRBD1. V lost 8 bases to trimming and J lost 0 bases; unmatched junction nucleotides: 8. CDR3 length: 15 amino acids. The germline CDR1 and CDR2 sequences are MNHEY and SMNVEV (reference sequence). CDR3 region: CASCKGQAMNTEAFF. CDR3 nucleotides: TGTGCCAGCTGCAAGGGACAGGCCATGAACACTGAAGCTTTCTTT.

To note about this clone: Other DNA sequences within the sample encode an identical CDR3. The V gene is TRBV3-1 (or the pseudogene TRBV3-2), the J gene TRBJ2-5; D is uncertain. V lost 3 bases to trimming and J lost 5 bases, with 4 bases between them. Germline V lookup: CDR1 LGHDT, CDR2 YNNKEL (reference sequence). The CDR3 extends over 11 amino acids. The CDR3 loop is CASSQRETQYF. CDR3 DNA sequence: TGTGCCAGCAGCCAGAGGGAGACCCAGTACTTC.

J is TRBJ2-3 and V is TRBV6-1; 8 nucleotides agree with TRBD2. The V and J ends lost 3 bases and 4 bases, in that order; junction bases with no gene match: 9. The CDR3 is 16 residues long. The germline V gene encodes CDR1 MNHNS and CDR2 SASEGT. The DNA of the CDR3 is TGTGCCAGCAGTGATGGACTAGCTTGGATCGCAGATACGCAGTATTTT. It is translated as CASSDGLAWIADTQYF.

DNA for the CDR3: TGTGCCAGCAGCTTGAGAGGCGGGAACTCTGGGGCCAACGTCCTGACTTTC. It encodes CASSLRGGNSGANVLTF. This sequence joins TRBV5-6 and TRBJ2-6; a weak D match, TRBD2 (6 bases). Germline V lookup: CDR1 SGHDT, CDR2 YYEEEE. V dropped 1 base and J dropped 0 bases, with 11 bases sitting between them. This CDR3 spans 17 amino acids.

The V gene is TRBV5-1, the J gene TRBJ2-1; 9 bases match TRBD2. The CDR3 spans 16 residues. The germline V gene has CDR1 SGHRS and CDR2 YFSETQ. V shed 4 bases and J 3 bases; nucleotides not matched to a gene: 8. In nucleotides, the CDR3 is TGCGCCAGCAGCGCGCAGGCGACTAGCGGCTACAATGAGCAGTTCTTC. As protein: CASSAQATSGYNEQFF.

The chain is built from TRBV18 and TRBJ2-5; 11 bases map to TRBD1. The V gene's germline CDR1 is KGHSH and CDR2 LQKENI. V gave up 3 bases and J gave up 2 bases; unmatched junction bases: 2. The CDR3 extends over 15 amino acids. This CDR3 is CASSPGQGVQETQYF. Written as DNA, the CDR3 is TGTGCCAGCTCACCGGGACAGGGGGTTCAAGAGACCCAGTACTTC.

V gene TRBV19 combines with J gene TRBJ2-7; 15 positions match TRBD2. Germline trimming cut 3 bases from V and 11 bases from J; bases unmatched to any gene: 8. This CDR3 has 15 residues. The germline gives CDR1 LNHDA, CDR2 SQIVND (reference sequence). For the CDR3, the DNA is TGTGCCAGTAGTATTCAATCCGGGACTAGCGGGAGGAAGTACTTC. Amino acids: CASSIQSGTSGRKYF.

V gene TRBV21-1 combines with J gene TRBJ2-7; the table's D gene call, TRBD1, was not cross checked with the DNA. TRBV21-1 is marked as a pseudogene. The CDR3 loop spans 14 amino acids. The CDR3 DNA reads TGTGCCAGCAGCCGGACAGGGAGCTCCTACGAGCAGTACGTC. It is translated as CASSRTGSSYEQYV.

This rearrangement joins TRBV19 to TRBJ1-5, with D possibly being TRBD1 (5 bases). Germline CDR1 LNHDA, CDR2 SQIVND (reference sequence). The CDR3 runs 17 residues. V lost 2 bases and J lost 5, with 19 bases in between. DNA for the CDR3: TGTGCCAGTAGTATAATTTTTCGGGCAGCGGGGGATCAGCCCCAGCATTTT. It yields the protein CASSIIFRAAGDQPQHF.